The clone carrying this TCR beta chain was seen a few times. What it binds is unknown. One end of the junction fails to match germline, which may point to a read error. As to treatment: roughly nine-day PBMC culture with coronavirus spike peptide pools or control peptides (ViraFEST assay). The record originates from a study of vaccination and CD4 T cells after COVID-19. Background on the study: There were six male and four female convalescents, and two of them were Hispanic. The cells were exposed to overlapping spike peptides originating from SARS-CoV-2, HCoV-NL63, HCoV-OC43 and HCoV-229E for stimulation.

Cultured CD4+ T-cell DNA underwent Oncomine TCR Beta short-read sequencing. TCRdb fed the PCR reads into MiXCR, producing one record per CDR3 protein. The sample consists of several thousand distinct CDR3 sequences, roughly half of them appearing once. This CDR3 is 13 amino acids long. In germline, CDR1 is SSHAT, CDR2 FNYEAQ (reference sequence). The sequencing sample was made of CD4+ T cells from blood, cultured in vitro. V and J are TRBV7-7 and TRBJ2-5, with 10 bases that match TRBD1. This TCR derives from a human donor who had recovered from COVID-19. The CDR3 region is CASSRDRGETQYF. For the CDR3, the DNA is TGTGCTAGCAGCCGGGACAGGGGTGAGACCCAGTACTTC.